The 6 T cell receptor beta chains reported below all come from one sample, sequenced in a study of molecular identifiers for immune sequencing clone quantification. From the PCR reads, TCRdb called clonotypes with MiXCR, one entry per CDR3 protein. Of some 100,000 distinct CDR3 sequences in the sample, roughly a third are singletons; the top ten hold 4% to 5%. The specimen sequenced was naive CD8+ T cells from blood, with Jurkat cell RNA spiked in. Subset: FACS-sorted CD8+CD4-CCR7+CD45RA+ naive T cells. The receptor set was obtained from a human donor in good health. Some libraries in this study had Jurkat cell RNA spiked in.

J is TRBJ2-5 and V is TRBV19, with TRBD2 as a possible D gene (5 bases). Trimming pared 2 bases from V and 4 bases from J, leaving 8 bases between. Germline CDR1 reads LNHDA; CDR2 reads SQIVND (reference sequence). The CDR3 extends over 13 amino acids. CDR3 DNA: TGTGCCAGTAGTATAATAGGAGGAGAGACCCAGTACTTC. As protein: CASSIIGGETQYF.

CDR3 in amino acids: CAKGQGSHEAFF. CDR3 coding DNA: TGCGCCAAGGGACAGGGGTCCCATGAAGCTTTCTTT. The chain is built from TRBV23-1 and TRBJ1-1; 10 positions match TRBD1. TRBV23-1 has ORF status, its function being uncertain. V trimming: 10 bases; J trimming: 7 bases; junction bases outside the gene matches: 6. There are 12 residues in the CDR3.

This clonotype occurred a few times. V and J are TRBV27 and TRBJ2-1; 7 nucleotides match TRBD1. This CDR3 contains 16 residues. Germline V gene sequence: CDR1 MNHEY, CDR2 SMNVEV (reference sequence). V lost 1 base and J lost 5; bases outside the gene matches: 8. Here the CDR3 DNA reads TGTGCCAGCAGTTTATTTACAGGGGTTAACCACAATGAGCAGTTCTTC. This gives the protein CASSLFTGVNHNEQFF.

This chain joins TRBV2 and TRBJ2-1; no firm D call. The ends were cut back, 3 bases at V and 8 bases at J, with 14 bases in the middle. The CDR3 totals 14 residues. Germline CDR1 SNHLY, CDR2 FYNNEI. The CDR3 DNA sequence: TGTGCCAGCAGTGACCTGGACCCTCTCTATGAGCAGTTCTTC. Amino acids: CASSDLDPLYEQFF.

This sequence joins TRBV4-3 and TRBJ2-7, with D maybe TRBD1 (5 bases). Germline V gives CDR1 LGHNA, CDR2 YSLEER. V lost 4 bases to trimming and J lost 2 bases, with 15 bases between them. The CDR3 is 15 amino acids. The CDR3 loop reads CASSPSAKGAYEQYF. CDR3 coding DNA: TGCGCCAGCAGCCCAAGCGCCAAAGGGGCCTACGAGCAGTACTTC.

A note on this clonotype: One end of the junction fails to match germline, which may point to a read error. V is TRBV13 and J is TRBJ1-1, with a weak D call TRBD1 (5 bases). Germline V lookup: CDR1 PRHDT, CDR2 FYEKMQ (reference sequence). This CDR3 region has 12 residues. In nucleotides, the CDR3 is TGTGCCTGCAGCTCGCCTCTGGGGGGGGCTTTCTTT. Encoded protein: CACSSPLGGAFF.